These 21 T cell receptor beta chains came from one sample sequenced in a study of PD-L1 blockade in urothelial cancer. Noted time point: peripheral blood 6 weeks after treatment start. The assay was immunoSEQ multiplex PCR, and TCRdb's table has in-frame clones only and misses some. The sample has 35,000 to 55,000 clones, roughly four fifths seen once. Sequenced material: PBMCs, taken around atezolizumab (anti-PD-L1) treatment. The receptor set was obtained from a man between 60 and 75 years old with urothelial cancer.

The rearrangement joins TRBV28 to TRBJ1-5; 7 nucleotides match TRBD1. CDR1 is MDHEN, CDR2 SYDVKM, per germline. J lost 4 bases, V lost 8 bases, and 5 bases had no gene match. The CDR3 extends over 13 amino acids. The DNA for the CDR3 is TGTGCCAGCGGACAGGACCTAAATCAGCCCCAGCATTTT. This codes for CASGQDLNQPQHF.

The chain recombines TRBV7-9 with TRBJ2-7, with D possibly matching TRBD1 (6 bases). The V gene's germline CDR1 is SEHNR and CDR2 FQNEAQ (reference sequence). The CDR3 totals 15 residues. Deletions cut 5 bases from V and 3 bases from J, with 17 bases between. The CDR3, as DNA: TGTGCCAGCAGCCTGGGGGACACGCGAGACTACGAGCAGTACTTC. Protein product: CASSLGDTRDYEQYF.

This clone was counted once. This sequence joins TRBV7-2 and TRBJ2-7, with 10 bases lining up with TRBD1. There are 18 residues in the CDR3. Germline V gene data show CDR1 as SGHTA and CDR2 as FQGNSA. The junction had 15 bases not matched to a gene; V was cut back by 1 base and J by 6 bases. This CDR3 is CASSLGAGSGTGASEQYF. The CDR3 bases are TGTGCCAGCAGCTTAGGGGCGGGATCCGGGACAGGGGCTAGCGAGCAGTACTTC.

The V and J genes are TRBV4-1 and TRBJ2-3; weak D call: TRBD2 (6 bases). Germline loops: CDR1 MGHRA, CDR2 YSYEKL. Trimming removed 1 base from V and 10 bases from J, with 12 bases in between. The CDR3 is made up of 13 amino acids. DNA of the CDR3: TGCGCCAGCAGCCAAGCCCCCGGGGGTGCGCAGTATTTT. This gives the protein CASSQAPGGAQYF.

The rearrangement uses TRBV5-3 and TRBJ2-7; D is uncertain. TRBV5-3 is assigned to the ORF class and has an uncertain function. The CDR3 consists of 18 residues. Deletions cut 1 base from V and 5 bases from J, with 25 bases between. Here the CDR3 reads CARSLSPRCQPDVDEQYF. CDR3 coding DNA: TGTGCCAGAAGCTTGAGTCCTAGGTGTCAGCCGGATGTGGACGAGCAGTACTTC.

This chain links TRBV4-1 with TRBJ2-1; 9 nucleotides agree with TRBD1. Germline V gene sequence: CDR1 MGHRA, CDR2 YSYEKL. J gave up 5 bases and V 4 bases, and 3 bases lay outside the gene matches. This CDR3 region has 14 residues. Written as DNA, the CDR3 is TGCGCCAGCAGCCTCCGGGACAGGGACAATGAGCAGTTCTTC. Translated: CASSLRDRDNEQFF.

Here the CDR3 DNA reads TGTGCCACCCCACTAGTAAAGACAGGGTCGGCGGGTGGCTACACCTTC. Translated, it gives CATPLVKTGSAGGYTF. The chain recombines TRBV28 with TRBJ1-2; 7 bases are a match to TRBD1. The CDR3 is 16 residues long. Unmatched junction bases numbered 21, after V lost 10 bases and J lost 7 bases. Looked up from germline, CDR1 is MDHEN and CDR2 is SYDVKM.

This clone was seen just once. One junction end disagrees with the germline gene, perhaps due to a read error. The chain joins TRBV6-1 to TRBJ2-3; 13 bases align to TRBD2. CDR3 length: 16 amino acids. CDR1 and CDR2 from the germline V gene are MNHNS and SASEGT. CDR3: CASSEVRTSGSSARHF. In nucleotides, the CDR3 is TGTGCCAGCAGTGAAGTACGGACTAGCGGGAGTAGTGCAAGGCATTTT.

The CDR3: CATSRDINPSNQPQHF. The CDR3 nucleotides read TGTGCCACCAGCAGAGATATAAATCCGAGCAATCAGCCCCAGCATTTT. The rearrangement joins TRBV15 to TRBJ1-5; D gene unclear. This CDR3 contains 16 residues. The germline V gene encodes CDR1 LNHNV and CDR2 YYDKDF (reference sequence). V was pared by 0 bases and J by 1 base, with 10 bases between.

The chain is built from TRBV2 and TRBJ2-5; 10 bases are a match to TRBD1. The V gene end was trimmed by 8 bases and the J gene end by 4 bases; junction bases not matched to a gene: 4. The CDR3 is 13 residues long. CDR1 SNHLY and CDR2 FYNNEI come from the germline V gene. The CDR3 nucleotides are TGTGCCAGCTTTGGACAGGGGGGAGAGACCCAGTACTTC. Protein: CASFGQGGETQYF.

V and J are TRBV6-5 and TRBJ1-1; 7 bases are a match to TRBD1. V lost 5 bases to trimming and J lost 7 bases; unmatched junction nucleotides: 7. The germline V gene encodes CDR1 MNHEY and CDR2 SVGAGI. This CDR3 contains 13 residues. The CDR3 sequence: CASSRQGFGEAFF. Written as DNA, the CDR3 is TGTGCCAGCAGTCGACAGGGATTTGGTGAAGCTTTCTTT.

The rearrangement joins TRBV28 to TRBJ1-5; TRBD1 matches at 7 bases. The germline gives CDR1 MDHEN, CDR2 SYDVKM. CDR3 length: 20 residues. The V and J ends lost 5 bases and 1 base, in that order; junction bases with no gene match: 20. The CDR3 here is CASSRPGQIGGKISNQPQHF. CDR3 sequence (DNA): TGTGCCAGCAGTCGACCGGGACAGATAGGGGGTAAAATAAGCAATCAGCCCCAGCATTTT.

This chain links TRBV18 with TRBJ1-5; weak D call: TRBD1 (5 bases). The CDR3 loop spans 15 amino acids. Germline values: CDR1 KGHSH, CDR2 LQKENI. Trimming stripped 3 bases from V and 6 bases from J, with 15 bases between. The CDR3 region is CASSPGTAAVQPQHF. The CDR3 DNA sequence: TGTGCCAGCTCACCCGGGACTGCCGCGGTTCAGCCCCAGCATTTT.

In DNA form, the CDR3 reads TGTGCCAGCAGCTTCGACGGGACAGATCAGCCCCAGCATTTT. Encoded protein: CASSFDGTDQPQHF. The chain couples TRBV7-2 to TRBJ1-5, with TRBD1 matching over 7 bases. V lost 3 bases to trimming and J lost 5 bases; unmatched junction nucleotides: 4. Germline lookup yields CDR1 SGHTA and CDR2 FQGNSA. CDR3 length: 14 amino acids.

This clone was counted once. The CDR3 DNA sequence: TGTGCCAGCAGTCCCTCCCCGACATGGGGACGACAGGGACATCCGGATACCTACGAGCAGTACTTC. Protein product: CASSPSPTWGRQGHPDTYEQYF. V is TRBV28 and J is TRBJ2-7, with TRBD1 matching 7 bases. This CDR3 spans 22 amino acids. The V gene end was trimmed by 5 bases and the J gene end by 2 bases; junction bases not matched to a gene: 30. The germline CDR1 and CDR2 sequences are MDHEN and SYDVKM.

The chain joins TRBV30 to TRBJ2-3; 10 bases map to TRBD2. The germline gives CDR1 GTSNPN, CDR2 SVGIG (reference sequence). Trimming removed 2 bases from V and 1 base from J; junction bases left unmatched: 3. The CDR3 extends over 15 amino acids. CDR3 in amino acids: CAWSLAGVGTDTQYF. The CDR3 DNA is TGTGCCTGGAGTCTAGCGGGAGTGGGCACAGATACGCAGTATTTT.

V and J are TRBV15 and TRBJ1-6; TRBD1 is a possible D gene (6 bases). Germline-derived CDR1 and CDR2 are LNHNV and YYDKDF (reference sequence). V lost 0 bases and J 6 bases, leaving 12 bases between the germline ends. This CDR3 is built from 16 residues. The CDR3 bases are TGTGCCACCAGCAGAGATAAACTAGGGGGTAATTCACCCCTCCACTTT. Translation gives CATSRDKLGGNSPLHF.

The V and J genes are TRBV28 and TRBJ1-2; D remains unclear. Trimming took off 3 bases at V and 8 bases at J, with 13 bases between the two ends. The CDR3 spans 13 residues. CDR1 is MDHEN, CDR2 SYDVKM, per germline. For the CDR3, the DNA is TGTGCCAGCAGTTTCAGGAGGTACGGGGGCTACACCTTC. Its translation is CASSFRRYGGYTF.

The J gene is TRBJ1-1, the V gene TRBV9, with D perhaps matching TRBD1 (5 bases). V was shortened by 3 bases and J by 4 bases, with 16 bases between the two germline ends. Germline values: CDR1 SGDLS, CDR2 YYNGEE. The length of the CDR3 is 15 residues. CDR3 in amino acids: CASSALDFGGTEAFF. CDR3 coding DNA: TGTGCCAGCAGCGCCCTCGACTTCGGGGGCACTGAAGCTTTCTTT. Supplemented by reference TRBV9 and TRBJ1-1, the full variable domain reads DSGVTQTPKHLITATGQRVTLRCSPRSGDLSVYWYQQSLDQGLQFLIQYYNGEERAKGNILERFSAQQFPDLHSELNLSSLELGDSALYFCASSALDFGGTEAFFGQGTRLTVV.

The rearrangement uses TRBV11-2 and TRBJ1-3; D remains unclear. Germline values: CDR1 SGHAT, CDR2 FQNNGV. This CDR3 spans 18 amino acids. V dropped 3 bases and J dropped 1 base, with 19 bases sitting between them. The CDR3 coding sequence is TGTGCCAGCAGCTTGTGGGGAGCCAGTTCCCCGTCTGGAAACACCATATATTTT. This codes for CASSLWGASSPSGNTIYF.

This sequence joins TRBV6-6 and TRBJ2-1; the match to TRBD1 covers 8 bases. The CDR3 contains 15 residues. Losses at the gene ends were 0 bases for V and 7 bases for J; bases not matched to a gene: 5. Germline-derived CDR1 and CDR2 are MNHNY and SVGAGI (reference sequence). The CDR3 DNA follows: TGTGCCAGCAGTTACTCGGACAGGGTCGATAATGAGCAGTTCTTC. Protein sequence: CASSYSDRVDNEQFF.